The source of this T cell receptor (beta chain) is a study of shared clonotypes between healthy human individuals (TCRdb year 2020). For context, the study as a whole: A few men and a couple of women, aged 18 to 49 years, made up the cohort. For each donor, CD4 naive and CD4 memory were each given three plates, CD8 naive was given two plates, and CD8 memory was given one plate. Blood TCR repertoires of about 5 healthy adults were deeply sequenced to estimate repertoire size and the extent of clonotype sharing between individuals. Different laboratories and diverse techniques were used to prepare libraries and sequence TCR repertoires, to increase sequencing depth and limit assay-specific biases. Per donor, leukapheresis produced somewhere between about 0.8 and 9 billion PBMCs.

For the CD8 naive samples, CD45RO-negative cells were positively selected for CCR7, yielding a CD45RA+CCR7+ population from which TemRA cells were excluded. Donors were healthy HIV-negative adults with no recently reported acute infections or vaccinations. All donors were Caucasian adults living in Nashville, Tennessee, USA. Blood was collected by leukapheresis, and PBMCs were isolated by Ficoll-Histopaque density gradient centrifugation and then cryopreserved in liquid nitrogen vapor phase. Analytical flow cytometry was used to check the purity and quantity of every magnetically sorted T cell population. Each sorted fraction had its genomic DNA isolated and then quantified by UV absorbance on a Nanodrop 2000c. Using the deep immunoSEQ assay, multiplex PCR amplified TCR CDR3 regions from genomic DNA. For each cell subset, the extracted genomic DNA was distributed evenly across all wells of several immunoSEQ 96-well plates, and each plate served as one replicate. For sorted subsets, about 200 ng genomic DNA, equal to about 30,000 T cell genomes, was loaded into each replicate PCR. Purified libraries were measured with a Qubit 3.0 fluorometer, size-checked on a Bioanalyzer 2100, and measured again with the KAPA Library Quantification kit. Every immunoSEQ 96-well plate was sequenced on a separate single-read 150-cycle Illumina NextSeq 550 flow cell. The authors' pipeline ran thus. Because only junctional sequences without quality scores were contained in the immunoSEQ output, filtering matching that applied to full-length reads could not be performed. Sequences were annotated with PyIR, a Python wrapper for IgBLAST v1.9, using IMGT germline references to assign V/J genes and CDR3. Reads with weak V/J assignments (E-value above 1e-6), missing CDR3, stop codons, out-of-frame junctions, or ambiguous translated residues were removed. V3J clonotypes were defined by identical inferred V gene, J gene, and CDR3 amino acid sequence. The percentage overlap between two repertoires was calculated by dividing the number of shared unique clonotypes by the size of the smaller repertoire. RTK rarefaction, the Chao1 estimator, and Recon v2.1 estimates of unobserved clonotypes were used to assess repertoire richness. Generation probabilities for all TCRbeta clonotypes obtained by the gDNA method from a handful of donors were computed using OLGA. Drawn from immuneACCESS, this table holds only the in-frame rearrangements with V and J called that TCRdb kept. Clones are partly lost; checked studies trace under half to an unresolved V gene and leave the rest unexplained. V and J calls and clone size are those listed in that table; D and trimming were worked out from the DNA. This sample comprises about 2 million clones, 85% to 95% of them detected only once. Roughly 1.2% of the sample is in the top ten clones.

On this clone itself: Its specific antigen is unknown. Base qualities were left out, and no much larger clone turns up one base away.

Study-wide conclusions, independent of this receptor: Higher generation probabilities were observed for clonotypes shared by all four sorted-subset donors than for non-shared clonotypes. About 5% of naive CD4, 3.5% of naive CD8, 2.3% of memory CD4, and 0.35% to 0.4% of memory CD8 clonotypes were shared across a few donors. Naive subsets generally had larger estimated clonotype richness than memory subsets. Only blood was sampled, and tissue TCR repertoires likely differ from those in blood. Because the study included a small number of donors, the genetic and exposure-history diversity represented was limited. Incomplete sequencing was indicated by rarefaction of sorted-subset datasets, despite the large sequencing depth. Based on pairwise subsampling, the degree of clonotype sharing among donors was expected to be affected by sequencing depth.

Deletion took 11 bases off V and 2 bases off J, with a span of 13 bases between the germline ends. Inclusive of the bounding cysteine and phenylalanine, the CDR3 is 12 residues long. Just CDR3 DNA is preserved here, 36 bases in frame from base 1. Looking up the germline V gene yields CDR1 SNHLY and CDR2 FYNNEI. Specimen: naive CD8+ T cells sorted from blood. The cell subset or site label corresponds to: CD45RA+CCR7+. The chain links TRBV2 with TRBJ2-7, with the D call perhaps TRBD1 or TRBD2, each one matching 6 bases. The clonotype comes from a man aged 18-30 years in good health. The CDR3 is CASQGGPYEQYF. In nucleotides, the sequence is TGTGCCTCCCAAGGGGGGCCCTACGAGCAGTACTTC.